These T cell receptor beta chains were read from a single sample in a study of T cell responses to AZD1222 COVID-19 vaccine. Assay: immunoSEQ multiplex PCR; the TCRdb copy retains only in-frame clones and omits some. Altogether about 76,000 clones are present, roughly 88% being singletons, with the ten largest covering around 4.5%. Sequenced material: peripheral blood, taken on day 0 of MenACWY control vaccination. The receptors were gathered from an adult in good health. Both conserved end residues are part of each CDR3. The order of the fields is D gene, V gene, J gene, CDR3 protein. The D gene is left open where the match is weak.

>.|TRBV11-2|TRBJ1-5
CASSFNGGGNQPQHF
>.|TRBV9|TRBJ1-1
CASSVDVNTEAFF
>.|TRBV7-9|TRBJ2-3
CASSLGGVFADTQYF
>.|TRBV19|TRBJ2-6
CASNGRALSGANVLTF
>.|TRBV25-1|TRBJ1-3
CASSTPGSGNTIYF
>.|TRBV10-3|TRBJ1-2
CAISEQVSTYGYTF
>.|TRBV29-1|TRBJ2-3
CSVEGVEGGTQYF
>.|TRBV28|TRBJ1-5
CASSLSTAGRQPQHF
>TRBD1|TRBV7-2|TRBJ1-1
CASSFTGTGLAFF
>TRBD1|TRBV27|TRBJ2-7
CASSLWTGGRDEQYF
>.|TRBV7-9|TRBJ1-3
CASSPPRRLGNTIYF
>.|TRBV19|TRBJ1-6
CATTEAGWNSPLHF
>.|TRBV27|TRBJ1-5
CASSLHTGNQPQHF
>.|TRBV5-1|TRBJ1-6
CASSLSGDYNSPLHF
>TRBD1|TRBV4-1|TRBJ2-7
CASSRIFIQGASDEQYF
>.|TRBV7-2|TRBJ1-4
CASSLERVAGKLFF
>TRBD1|TRBV6-1|TRBJ1-4
CASSWTGSNEKLFF
>TRBD2|TRBV7-7|TRBJ2-3
CASSPGLAGGADTQYF
>.|TRBV28|TRBJ1-4
CASSFPDYAEKLFF
>.|TRBV27|TRBJ1-2
CASSSSIGRAGYGYTF
>TRBD2|TRBV6-2/TRBV6-3|TRBJ2-1
CASSFSGSRYEQFF
>.|TRBV5-6|TRBJ1-1
CASRIRWTEAFF
>.|TRBV24-1|TRBJ2-3
CATSEDAGNFPNTQYF
>TRBD1|TRBV30|TRBJ1-2
CAWILQGANYGYTF
>.|TRBV4-3|TRBJ2-2
CASSQRSANTGELFF
>.|TRBV11-2|TRBJ2-1
CASSLTPASTPQGEQFF
>TRBD2|TRBV19|TRBJ2-5
CASSIGSGLAGGAQETQYF
>.|TRBV28|TRBJ1-2
CASSGSWGYTF
>.|TRBV27|TRBJ2-7
CASSILGAYEQYF
>.|TRBV29-1|TRBJ1-1
CSATPTSNTEAFF
>TRBD2|TRBV30|TRBJ2-7
CAWNLAGGKYF
>.|TRBV4-1|TRBJ1-2
CASSQGWEDSQTF
>TRBD1|TRBV29-1|TRBJ1-5
CSVGTGANNQPQHF
>.|TRBV28|TRBJ2-2
CASSQTSGANTGELFF
>TRBD1|TRBV11-3|TRBJ2-7
CASSAQQGDEQYF
>.|TRBV29-1|TRBJ2-5
CSVASGGEGTQYF
>.|TRBV7-2|TRBJ2-5
CASSLAPGLETQYF
>.|TRBV7-9|TRBJ1-2
CASSLGGSGNYGYTF
>TRBD1|TRBV19|TRBJ1-5
CASKGVTGSNQPQHF
>.|TRBV7-9|TRBJ2-7
CASSPSLNEQYF
>.|TRBV4-3|TRBJ2-2
CASSQDLGGELFF
>.|TRBV5-1|TRBJ1-1
CASSLEGNVFEAFF
>TRBD2|TRBV6-5|TRBJ2-7
CASSFSSGQQYF
>.|TRBV7-2|TRBJ2-2
CASSLGSTETGELFF
>.|TRBV5-1|TRBJ1-2
CASSLDPEYGYTF
>TRBD2|TRBV27|TRBJ2-7
CASSFAGETYEQYF
>.|TRBV21-1|TRBJ2-1
CASSFRDRNNEQFF
>.|TRBV6-2/TRBV6-3|TRBJ1-4
CASNPRTAGNEKLFF
>.|TRBV29-1|TRBJ1-5
CSVGRDSNQPQHF
>.|TRBV7-2|TRBJ1-2
CASSLGRNYGYTF
>.|TRBV6-5|TRBJ1-5
CASAAGDQPQHF
>.|TRBV25-1|TRBJ2-7
CASIWGYEQYF
>.|TRBV29-1|TRBJ1-5
CSVLFGSQPQHF
>.|TRBV6-5|TRBJ2-7
CASRGMVGNSYEQYF